The clone carrying this T cell receptor beta chain was recorded once. Its antigen remains unidentified. The iRepertoire nested amplicon-rescue multiplex PCR amplified TCR alpha and beta CDR3s from RNA. For one-step reverse transcription and amplification, about 90-400 ng of tissue mRNA or PBMC total RNA was used. In TCRdb, the multiplex PCR reads were re-called with MiXCR into one record per CDR3 protein. The table has around 180,000 distinct CDR3 sequences, about 46% seen once. The CDR3 sequence is 16 residues long. Germline-derived CDR1 and CDR2 are SGHRS and YFSETQ. V lost 0 bases and J 1 base, leaving 12 bases between the germline ends. The source of the sample is a study of glioma-infiltrating T cells. Study findings and constraints: Above-expected tissue-blood divergence occurred in all gliomas, most in low-grade ones. CDR3 overlap between tissue and blood was very small.

This TCR came from a human donor with low-grade glioma or glioblastoma, undergoing nonglioma brain surgery, or in good health (not recorded which). Sequenced: glioma tissue, nonneoplastic brain tissue, or PBMCs (not recorded which). The chain employs TRBV5-1 and TRBJ2-3, with D unclear. CDR3 coding DNA: TGCGCCAGCAGCTTGGAGGGCCGGGTGGGCACAGATACGCAGTATTTT. This sequence encodes CASSLEGRVGTDTQYF.